The rows below give T cell receptor beta chains drawn from one sample of a study of blood T cell repertoires in COVID-19. TCRdb's table, derived via immunoSEQ multiplex PCR, lists solely in-frame clones and lacks some. The repertoire holds some 200,000 clones, approximately 94% seen once, with 0.7% to 0.8% in the top ten. Sequencing was done on a sample of peripheral blood. The receptors derive from a man under 40 with COVID-19, enrolled during active disease. The CDR3 runs from the conserved cysteine through the conserved F or W. A D gene is named only where the DNA matches it firmly. Clone size, where shown, is once, few, many, or a class for clones that have expanded.

V: TRBV12-5; J: TRBJ1-2; size: NA; D: TRBD1; CDR3: CASSEGQGSGYTF; DNA: TGTGCTAGTTCAGAGGGACAGGGTTCTGGCTACACCTTC
V: TRBV2; J: TRBJ2-1; size: NA; D: NA; CDR3: CASSGPAGASYNEQFF; DNA: TGTGCCAGCAGTGGCCCCGCGGGGGCCTCTTACAATGAGCAGTTCTTC
V: TRBV15; J: TRBJ2-1; size: NA; D: TRBD1; CDR3: CATSRDGTAYNEQFF; DNA: TGTGCCACCAGCAGAGATGGGACAGCCTACAATGAGCAGTTCTTC
V: TRBV2; J: TRBJ2-7; size: few; D: NA; CDR3: CASSRSFLEQYF; DNA: TGTGCCAGCAGCCGCAGTTTTCTCGAGCAGTACTTC
V: TRBV5-1; J: TRBJ1-2; size: NA; D: TRBD1; CDR3: CASTSAGTGGMGYTF; DNA: TGCGCCAGCACCTCGGCCGGGACAGGGGGCATGGGCTACACCTTC
V: TRBV5-6; J: TRBJ2-2; size: NA; D: NA; CDR3: CASSNQGRRGGELFF; DNA: TGTGCCAGCAGCAATCAAGGTCGCCGGGGCGGGGAGCTGTTTTTT
V: TRBV6-5; J: TRBJ1-2; size: NA; D: NA; CDR3: CASSYTGILDGYTF; DNA: TGTGCCAGCAGTTACACAGGGATCCTAGACGGCTACACCTTC
V: TRBV19; J: TRBJ2-1; size: NA; D: TRBD2; CDR3: CASTFSGGYNEQFF; DNA: TGTGCCAGTACTTTTAGCGGGGGCTACAATGAGCAGTTCTTC
V: TRBV3-1/TRBV3-2; J: TRBJ1-5; size: NA; D: NA; CDR3: CASSLGTNQPQHF; DNA: TGTGCCAGCAGCCTCGGGACAAATCAGCCCCAGCATTTT
V: TRBV18; J: TRBJ2-5; size: NA; D: NA; CDR3: CASSPPDSQETQYF; DNA: TGTGCCAGCTCACCACCGGACAGTCAAGAGACCCAGTACTTC
V: TRBV11-2; J: TRBJ1-3; size: NA; D: NA; CDR3: CASSLEGAVYGNTIYF; DNA: TGTGCCAGCAGCTTAGAAGGGGCAGTGTATGGAAACACCATATATTTT
V: TRBV6-5; J: TRBJ1-2; size: NA; D: TRBD1; CDR3: CASRAGQGEGGYTF; DNA: TGTGCCAGCAGGGCCGGACAGGGGGAGGGCGGCTACACCTTC
V: TRBV19; J: TRBJ1-2; size: NA; D: TRBD1; CDR3: CASSDRGKGGYTF; DNA: TGTGCCAGTAGTGACAGGGGGAAAGGAGGCTACACCTTC
V: TRBV7-3; J: TRBJ1-2; size: NA; D: TRBD1; CDR3: CASSMTGGDYYGYTF; DNA: TGTGCCAGCAGCATGACAGGGGGTGACTACTATGGCTACACCTTC
V: TRBV19; J: TRBJ1-6; size: NA; D: NA; CDR3: CASQINPDSRPGSPLHF; DNA: TGTGCCAGCCAGATTAACCCGGACTCCCGACCCGGCTCACCCCTCCACTTT
V: TRBV6-5; J: TRBJ1-2; size: NA; D: TRBD1; CDR3: CASSYSRGGGYTF; DNA: TGTGCCAGCAGTTACTCGAGAGGGGGCGGCTACACCTTC
V: TRBV15; J: TRBJ1-6; size: NA; D: TRBD1; CDR3: CATRDREKSPLHF; DNA: TGTGCCACCCGGGACAGGGAAAAGTCACCCCTCCACTTT
V: TRBV6-1; J: TRBJ2-2; size: NA; D: TRBD2; CDR3: CASSEGLAATGELFF; DNA: TGTGCCAGCAGTGAGGGACTAGCGGCCACCGGGGAGCTGTTTTTT
V: TRBV7-2; J: TRBJ2-2; size: once; D: NA; CDR3: CASSLHGPGELFF; DNA: TGTGCCAGCAGCTTACACGGTCCCGGGGAGCTGTTTTTT
V: TRBV30; J: TRBJ1-1; size: few; D: TRBD1; CDR3: CAWSVEGANTEAFF; DNA: TGTGCCTGGAGTGTAGAGGGGGCGAACACTGAAGCTTTCTTT
V: TRBV7-3; J: TRBJ2-5; size: NA; D: TRBD2; CDR3: CASSETSGGGSSTQYF; DNA: TGTGCCAGCAGCGAGACTAGCGGGGGCGGGAGTTCGACCCAGTACTTC
V: TRBV3-1/TRBV3-2; J: TRBJ1-4; size: NA; D: TRBD1; CDR3: CASSQGQGQGSNEKLFF; DNA: TGTGCCAGCAGCCAAGGGCAGGGACAGGGATCTAATGAAAAACTGTTTTTT
V: TRBV19; J: TRBJ1-3; size: NA; D: TRBD1; CDR3: CATEPGQPPGNTIYF; DNA: TGTGCCACCGAACCGGGACAGCCTCCTGGAAACACCATATATTTT
V: TRBV14; J: TRBJ1-6; size: NA; D: TRBD1; CDR3: CASSSRTGSSSPLHF; DNA: TGTGCCAGCAGCTCCCGGACAGGGTCGAGTTCACCCCTCCACTTT
V: TRBV5-1; J: TRBJ2-2; size: once; D: NA; CDR3: CASSFGGSTGELFF; DNA: TGCGCCAGCAGCTTTGGGGGGAGCACCGGGGAGCTGTTTTTT
V: TRBV15; J: TRBJ1-3; size: NA; D: NA; CDR3: CATSRDYGLVGENGNTIYF; DNA: TGTGCCACCAGCCGAGATTATGGCTTGGTAGGGGAAAATGGAAACACCATATATTTT
V: TRBV14; J: TRBJ1-1; size: NA; D: NA; CDR3: CASSQGGIQGLFAEAFF; DNA: TGTGCCAGCAGCCAAGGAGGGATTCAGGGGCTGTTTGCTGAAGCTTTCTTT
V: TRBV15; J: TRBJ1-6; size: NA; D: NA; CDR3: CATSRDRSLYNSPLHF; DNA: TGTGCCACCAGCAGAGATCGAAGCCTCTATAATTCACCCCTCCACTTT
V: TRBV15; J: TRBJ2-1; size: NA; D: TRBD2; CDR3: CATSRGLAGGEQFF; DNA: TGTGCCACCAGCAGAGGACTAGCGGGGGGTGAGCAGTTCTTC
V: TRBV27; J: TRBJ2-7; size: NA; D: TRBD1; CDR3: CASSAGQGRSYEQYF; DNA: TGTGCCAGCAGTGCTGGACAGGGAAGGAGCTACGAGCAGTACTTC
V: TRBV27; J: TRBJ1-2; size: NA; D: NA; CDR3: CASSTKLREKRAGYTF; DNA: TGTGCCAGCAGTACTAAACTAAGGGAGAAAAGAGCTGGCTACACCTTC
V: TRBV18; J: TRBJ2-3; size: NA; D: NA; CDR3: CASSPGTPLDTDTQYF; DNA: TGTGCCAGCTCACCCGGGACTCCGCTAGATACAGATACGCAGTATTTT
V: TRBV3-1/TRBV3-2; J: TRBJ1-1; size: NA; D: NA; CDR3: CASSQGRGGEAFF; DNA: TGTGCCAGCAGCCAAGGCAGGGGCGGTGAAGCTTTCTTT
V: TRBV5-4; J: TRBJ2-1; size: NA; D: NA; CDR3: CASSLAGGGSYNEQFF; DNA: TGTGCCAGCAGCTTGGCCGGGGGCGGGAGCTACAATGAGCAGTTCTTC
V: TRBV18; J: TRBJ1-6; size: NA; D: NA; CDR3: CASSPQEEAWIPGDDSPLHF; DNA: TGTGCCAGCTCACCCCAAGAGGAGGCATGGATCCCGGGAGACGATTCACCCCTCCACTTT
V: TRBV5-1; J: TRBJ2-7; size: NA; D: TRBD1; CDR3: CASSLGPGQGSNEQYF; DNA: TGCGCCAGCAGCTTGGGTCCTGGACAGGGATCTAACGAGCAGTACTTC
V: TRBV5-4; J: TRBJ1-1; size: NA; D: NA; CDR3: CASRVKGGLNTEAFF; DNA: TGTGCCAGCAGGGTAAAGGGAGGGTTAAACACTGAAGCTTTCTTT
V: TRBV10-3; J: TRBJ2-3; size: NA; D: TRBD1; CDR3: CAISEYEQGGSQYF; DNA: TGTGCCATCAGTGAATATGAACAGGGGGGATCGCAGTATTTT
V: TRBV5-1; J: TRBJ1-1; size: NA; D: TRBD1; CDR3: CASSLPRGPGSNTEAFF; DNA: TGCGCCAGCAGCTTACCCAGGGGGCCCGGGTCCAACACTGAAGCTTTCTTT
V: TRBV18; J: TRBJ2-2; size: few; D: TRBD2; CDR3: CASSPTSVANTGELFF; DNA: TGTGCCAGCTCACCAACTAGCGTCGCTAATACCGGGGAGCTGTTTTTT
V: TRBV5-1; J: TRBJ2-3; size: NA; D: TRBD1; CDR3: CASSVTQGARDTQYF; DNA: TGCGCCAGCAGCGTGACACAGGGGGCAAGAGATACGCAGTATTTT
V: TRBV19; J: TRBJ2-7; size: NA; D: NA; CDR3: CASSQSYEQYF; DNA: TGTGCCAGTAGTCAATCCTACGAGCAGTACTTC
V: TRBV2; J: TRBJ2-5; size: once; D: TRBD2; CDR3: CASMGGTSGVAETQYF; DNA: TGTGCCAGCATGGGGGGGACTAGCGGGGTAGCGGAGACCCAGTACTTC
V: TRBV5-5; J: TRBJ2-7; size: NA; D: NA; CDR3: CASSPWGESYEQYF; DNA: TGTGCCAGCAGCCCGTGGGGGGAATCCTACGAGCAGTACTTC
V: TRBV5-6; J: TRBJ1-3; size: NA; D: NA; CDR3: CASSEVRGPNSGNTIYF; DNA: TGTGCCAGCAGCGAAGTCAGGGGCCCGAACTCTGGAAACACCATATATTTT
V: TRBV7-3; J: TRBJ2-4; size: NA; D: TRBD1; CDR3: CASSPDRGGKNIQYF; DNA: TGTGCCAGCAGCCCGGACAGGGGAGGCAAAAACATTCAGTACTTC
V: TRBV7-9; J: TRBJ2-7; size: NA; D: TRBD1; CDR3: CASSQQGGEQYF; DNA: TGTGCCAGCAGCCAACAGGGGGGCGAGCAGTACTTC
V: TRBV6-5; J: TRBJ1-2; size: NA; D: NA; CDR3: CASSYSRGGYGYTF; DNA: TGTGCCAGCAGTTACTCAAGGGGAGGCTATGGCTACACCTTC
V: TRBV30; J: TRBJ1-5; size: NA; D: NA; CDR3: CAWSVRYGQSNQPQHF; DNA: TGTGCCTGGAGTGTACGCTACGGACAGAGCAATCAGCCCCAGCATTTT
V: TRBV2; J: TRBJ2-5; size: NA; D: TRBD2; CDR3: CASSDTRLAGGAETQYF; DNA: TGTGCCAGCAGTGATACTAGACTAGCGGGGGGAGCGGAGACCCAGTACTTC
V: TRBV10-1; J: TRBJ2-1; size: NA; D: TRBD2; CDR3: CASSDRSLAGGNEQFF; DNA: TGCGCCAGCAGTGATCGTAGTCTAGCGGGGGGTAATGAGCAGTTCTTC